Below, 19 T cell receptor beta chains from the same sample are listed, as sequenced in a study of cytomegalovirus exposure and HLA in healthy donors. PCR was performed using 60 Vbeta and 13 Jbeta primers. Generated by immunoSEQ multiplex PCR, the TCRdb table keeps only in-frame clones and is missing some. Seen here are about 120,000 clones, over 65% observed once, and the top ten hold 2.5% to 3.5%. The sequencing sample was made of PBMCs. The receptors stem from a woman aged 40 to 49 in good health and CMV-seropositive.

This clone has a handful of counts. V gene TRBV5-4 combines with J gene TRBJ2-3; 12 bases are shared with TRBD2. Germline V gene sequence: CDR1 SGHNT, CDR2 YYREEE (reference sequence). Trimming at V came to 3 bases and at J to 8 bases, leaving 10 bases not matched to a gene. The CDR3 is made up of 16 amino acids. The CDR3: CASSSSTSGRSVTQYF. CDR3 bases: TGTGCCAGCAGCTCCTCGACTAGCGGGAGATCTGTTACGCAGTATTTT. Full variable domain (outside the CDR3, taken from reference TRBV5-4 and TRBJ2-3): ETGVTQSPTHLIKTRGQQVTLRCSSQSGHNTVSWYQQALGQGPQFIFQYYREEENGRGNFPPRFSGLQFPNYSSELNVNALELDDSALYLCASSSSTSGRSVTQYFGPGTRLTVL.

The J gene is TRBJ1-2, the V gene TRBV27; no clear D gene. The CDR3 runs 15 residues. Trimming stripped 2 bases from V and 4 bases from J, with 14 bases between. Germline V gene sequence: CDR1 MNHEY, CDR2 SMNVEV (reference sequence). DNA for the CDR3: TGTGCCAGCAGTTTAGGGCCCGAGTGGCCCTATGGCTACACCTTC. The encoded protein is CASSLGPEWPYGYTF.

The genes are TRBV6-5 and TRBJ1-6; D possibly corresponds to TRBD1 (5 bases). The CDR3 is made up of 14 amino acids. The V gene lost 6 bases and the J gene lost 10 bases, with 16 bases spanning the gap. Per the germline V gene, CDR1 is MNHEY and CDR2 is SVGAGI. The chain's CDR3 is CASRVETEISPLHF. CDR3 sequence (DNA): TGTGCCAGCAGGGTCGAGACAGAAATATCACCCCTCCACTTT.

This sequence joins TRBV25-1 and TRBJ2-1; weak D call: TRBD1 (6 bases). V gave up 7 bases and J gave up 6 bases, with 19 bases separating them. The CDR3 length is 15 residues. Looked up from germline, CDR1 is MGHDK and CDR2 is SYGVNS. The CDR3 DNA reads TGTGCCAGCACTAACGGTGGCGTACAGGGCAATGAGCAGTTCTTC. The encoded protein is CASTNGGVQGNEQFF.

The rearrangement links TRBV14 to TRBJ1-6; a weak D match, TRBD1 (5 bases). The CDR3 extends over 13 amino acids. V was clipped by 4 bases and J by 8 bases, with 9 bases between them. The V gene's germline CDR1 is SGHDN and CDR2 FVKESK. CDR3 region: CASSLSRDSPLHF. The CDR3 nucleotides are TGTGCCAGCAGCCTTAGCAGGGATTCACCCCTCCACTTT.

The rearrangement joins TRBV19 to TRBJ1-5; D remains ambiguous. Germline values: CDR1 LNHDA, CDR2 SQIVND (reference sequence). V was shortened by 3 bases and J by 3 bases, with 12 bases between the two germline ends. The CDR3 covers 15 residues. In nucleotides, the CDR3 is TGTGCCAGTAGTATTGGCCTCGGAGTCAATCAGCCCCAGCATTTT. This codes for CASSIGLGVNQPQHF.

The CDR3 loop is CARTKGTGAYEQYF. The CDR3 DNA is TGTGCCAGGACGAAAGGGACAGGGGCCTACGAGCAGTACTTC. The chain links TRBV19 to TRBJ2-7; 10 bases match TRBD1. Germline V gives CDR1 LNHDA, CDR2 SQIVND (reference sequence). The CDR3 sequence is 14 residues long. V dropped 9 bases and J dropped 2; count of bases not matched to a gene: 7.

V is TRBV20-1 and J is TRBJ1-2; weak D call: TRBD1 (5 bases). There are 11 residues in the CDR3. V lost 3 bases, J lost 5 bases, and 7 bases lay in between. Germline V gene data show CDR1 as DFQATT and CDR2 as SNEGSKA (reference sequence). The CDR3 reads CSARGGYGYTF. The CDR3 coding sequence is TGCAGTGCTAGGGGGGGTTATGGCTACACCTTC.

This chain links TRBV7-9 with TRBJ2-3, with TRBD2 identical over 9 bases. Trimming at V came to 5 bases and at J to 7 bases, leaving 13 bases not matched to a gene. CDR1 is SEHNR and CDR2 is FQNEAQ in the germline V gene (reference sequence). CDR3 size: 16 residues. The CDR3 loop reads CASSPGAGGASNTQYF. CDR3 sequence (DNA): TGTGCCAGCAGCCCGGGGGCGGGGGGGGCCTCGAATACGCAGTATTTT.

The rearrangement links TRBV9 to TRBJ2-5; 12 bases map to TRBD2. The CDR3 totals 16 residues. V gave up 0 bases and J gave up 4 bases; unmatched junction bases: 4. CDR1 and CDR2 from the germline V gene are SGDLS and YYNGEE. The CDR3 DNA reads TGTGCCAGCAGCGTAGGGACTAGCGGGATTGGAGAGACCCAGTACTTC. Protein: CASSVGTSGIGETQYF.

A single count supports this clone. Additional DNA sequences in this sample encode the identical CDR3. J is TRBJ2-1 and V is TRBV7-2; D remains ambiguous. The germline gives CDR1 SGHTA, CDR2 FQGNSA. This CDR3 has 12 amino acids. Trimming pared 5 bases from V and 4 bases from J, leaving 6 bases between. The CDR3 protein is CASSPQYNEQFF. As DNA, the CDR3 is TGTGCCAGCAGCCCACAATACAATGAGCAGTTCTTC.

The chain is built from TRBV2 and TRBJ2-7; D might be TRBD2 (6 bases). Trimming cost V 4 bases and J 0 bases, with 13 bases left between them. The CDR3 is 15 amino acids. Germline V gene sequence: CDR1 SNHLY, CDR2 FYNNEI. In DNA, the CDR3 is TGTGCCAGCAGTGTGGTGGGAGGTAACTCCTACGAGCAGTACTTC. Its protein is CASSVVGGNSYEQYF.

This sequence joins TRBV5-1 and TRBJ2-7, with a possible D match to TRBD1 (5 bases). The length of the CDR3 is 14 residues. Trimming left V 0 bases short and J 3 bases short, with 10 bases between. CDR1 is SGHRS and CDR2 is YFSETQ in the germline V gene. CDR3 loop: CASSLVAGNYEQYF. The CDR3 DNA reads as TGCGCCAGCAGCTTGGTTGCAGGGAACTACGAGCAGTACTTC.

In DNA, the CDR3 is TGTGCCACCAGCATGACTAGCTCCTACAATGAGCAGTTCTTC. Its protein product is CATSMTSSYNEQFF. The genes are TRBV15 and TRBJ2-1; D perhaps matches TRBD2 (6 bases). This CDR3 has 14 amino acids. V lost 4 bases and J 0 bases, leaving 7 bases between the germline ends. The germline V gene encodes CDR1 LNHNV and CDR2 YYDKDF (reference sequence).

This clone showed up just once. The chain joins TRBV30 to TRBJ2-1; TRBD2 matches at 16 bases. V trimming: 4 bases; J trimming: 3 bases; junction bases outside the gene matches: 15. Per germline, CDR1 GTSNPN and CDR2 SVGIG (reference sequence). The CDR3 has 20 amino acids. The CDR3 protein is CAWKGGGGLAGGPYYNEQFF. The CDR3 region has the DNA TGTGCCTGGAAAGGAGGTGGGGGACTAGCGGGAGGGCCATACTACAATGAGCAGTTCTTC. The variable domain in full, with the rest retrieved from reference TRBV30 and TRBJ2-1, is SQTIHQWPATLVQPVGSPLSLECTVEGTSNPNLYWYRQAAGRGLQLLFYSVGIGQISSEVPQNLSASRPQDRQFILSSKKLLLSDSGFYLCAWKGGGGLAGGPYYNEQFFGPGTRLTVL.

The chain carries TRBV19 and TRBJ1-2; D is uncertain. The CDR3 length is 13 residues. Trimming shortened V by 5 bases and J by 0 bases, and 7 bases separated the two germline ends. Germline lookup yields CDR1 LNHDA and CDR2 SQIVND (reference sequence). In DNA, the CDR3 is TGTGCCAGTAGTCGGAGCTCTAACTATGGCTACACCTTC. Protein sequence: CASSRSSNYGYTF.

This clone was counted once. CDR3 sequence reads: CASSPPISGETQYF. The CDR3 DNA follows: TGTGCCAGCTCACCACCGATCAGCGGAGAGACCCAGTACTTC. V gene TRBV18 combines with J gene TRBJ2-5; D is possibly TRBD2 (5 bases). V was cut by 0 bases and J by 4 bases, with 9 bases left in between. From germline, CDR1 is KGHSH and CDR2 LQKENI. The CDR3 sequence is 14 residues long.

This chain connects TRBV4-3 to TRBJ1-2, with no clear D. The ends were cut back, 0 bases at V and 2 bases at J, with 7 bases in the middle. From germline, CDR1 is LGHNA and CDR2 YSLEER. This CDR3 spans 14 amino acids. CDR3: CASSQEVRNYGYTF. The CDR3 DNA sequence: TGCGCCAGCAGCCAAGAGGTACGGAACTATGGCTACACCTTC.

The chain employs TRBV4-2 and TRBJ1-1, with D perhaps matching TRBD1 (5 bases). Trimming removed 3 bases at V and 3 bases at J, with 14 bases between. The germline CDR1 and CDR2 sequences are LGHNA and YNFKEQ. The CDR3 consists of 15 residues. CDR3 bases: TGTGCCAGCAGCCACGACGCGGGGGAAGACACTGAAGCTTTCTTT. Its protein product is CASSHDAGEDTEAFF.